The 27 T cell receptor beta chains listed next were all sequenced from one sample in a study of blood T cell repertoires in COVID-19. Repertoires were generated with immunoSEQ multiplex PCR, while TCRdb's copy carries only in-frame clones and drops some. The table lists approximately 200,000 clones, around 79% of them singletons. Material: peripheral blood. These receptors all come from a woman aged 50 to 60 with acute or convalescent COVID-19.

CDR3 sequence: CASGSQGLYGYTF. The CDR3 bases are TGTGCCAGCGGATCACAGGGCCTCTATGGCTACACCTTC. The V gene is TRBV12-3 or TRBV12-4, the J gene TRBJ1-2; the D gene is possibly TRBD1 (6 bases). V lost 8 bases to trimming and J lost 4 bases, with 14 bases between them. CDR3 length: 13 residues.

This chain links TRBV2 with TRBJ1-6; no definite D call. Germline V gene data show CDR1 as SNHLY and CDR2 as FYNNEI. Trimming removed 3 bases from V and 7 bases from J, with 13 bases in between. The CDR3 runs 15 residues. The CDR3 reads CASSDNRLGNSPLHF. The CDR3 nucleotides are TGTGCCAGCAGTGACAATAGGCTCGGGAATTCACCCCTCCACTTT.

The gene calls are TRBV6-5 and TRBJ2-7; a weak D match, TRBD1 (6 bases). V lost 4 bases and J lost 8, with 15 bases in between. This CDR3 contains 13 residues. CDR1 MNHEY and CDR2 SVGAGI come from the germline V gene. The CDR3 is CASSSGQYIKQYF. The DNA of the CDR3 is TGTGCCAGCAGTTCCGGACAGTATATCAAGCAGTACTTC.

The chain employs TRBV27 and TRBJ2-1; D is unclear. CDR1 is MNHEY, CDR2 SMNVEV, per germline (reference sequence). The length of the CDR3 is 13 residues. V lost 0 bases, J lost 6 bases, and 6 bases lay in between. In nucleotides, the CDR3 is TGTGCCAGCAGTTTATCACGAGGCAATGAGCAGTTCTTC. Translating it yields CASSLSRGNEQFF.

The V call is TRBV12-5, the J call TRBJ1-1; D is ambiguous. From germline, CDR1 is LGHNT and CDR2 FRNRAP. Trimming took 1 base from V and 5 from J, leaving 14 bases between them. This CDR3 has 15 amino acids. The CDR3 loop reads CASGLARGGATEAFF. The CDR3 bases are TGTGCTAGTGGTTTGGCCCGAGGAGGTGCTACTGAAGCTTTCTTT.

In this sample, this clone turned up a few times. The V call is TRBV4-1, the J call TRBJ1-5, with D possibly matching TRBD1 (5 bases). The CDR3 extends over 15 amino acids. Per germline, CDR1 MGHRA and CDR2 YSYEKL. Trimming cost V 2 bases and J 1 base, with 9 bases left between them. This CDR3 is CASSQIQESNQPQHF. In DNA form, the CDR3 reads TGCGCCAGCAGCCAAATACAGGAGAGCAATCAGCCCCAGCATTTT.

The chain links TRBV6-6 to TRBJ1-3; TRBD1 matches at 7 bases. This CDR3 has 13 amino acids. V trimming: 7 bases; J trimming: 2 bases; junction bases outside the gene matches: 2. CDR1 is MNHNY and CDR2 is SVGAGI in the germline V gene (reference sequence). The CDR3 loop reads CASIDRAGNTIYF. The CDR3 region has the DNA TGTGCCAGCATCGACAGGGCTGGAAACACCATATATTTT.

The rearrangement links TRBV5-1 to TRBJ1-1, with 7 nucleotides matching TRBD1. Germline assignment: CDR1 SGHRS and CDR2 YFSETQ. The CDR3 has 14 residues. V dropped 7 bases and J dropped 3; count of bases not matched to a gene: 9. In nucleotides, the CDR3 is TGCGCCAGCGCTTTTATGGGGACAGACACTGAAGCTTTCTTT. As protein: CASAFMGTDTEAFF.

CDR3 bases: TGTGCCATCAGTGAGACCGCCCGGGACAGGGGCTCCTACGAGCAGTACTTC. It yields the protein CAISETARDRGSYEQYF. The chain uses TRBV10-3 and TRBJ2-7; 10 positions match TRBD1. Unmatched junction bases numbered 7, after V lost 2 bases and J lost 0 bases. The CDR3 loop spans 17 amino acids. Germline V gives CDR1 ENHRY, CDR2 SYGVKD.

The V gene is TRBV27, the J gene TRBJ2-1, with a weak D call TRBD1 (5 bases). This CDR3 region has 11 residues. Per the germline V gene, CDR1 is MNHEY and CDR2 is SMNVEV (reference sequence). Deletions cut 5 bases from V and 10 bases from J, with 9 bases between. The CDR3 is CASSQGNEQFF. The CDR3 DNA sequence: TGTGCCAGCAGTCAGGGTAACGAGCAGTTCTTC.

The V call is TRBV2, the J call TRBJ1-5; D is possibly TRBD1 (6 bases). Germline CDR1 and CDR2: SNHLY and FYNNEI. The germline V and J ends were trimmed by 8 bases and 6 bases, with 17 bases remaining between them. This CDR3 comprises 14 residues. DNA of the CDR3: TGTGCCAGCTCGCGGGGGCAGGCGGGTCAGCCCCAGCATTTT. It encodes CASSRGQAGQPQHF.

This chain joins TRBV3-1 (or the pseudogene TRBV3-2) and TRBJ2-7, with 8 bases identical to TRBD1. V gave up 2 bases and J gave up 3 bases; unmatched junction bases: 3. The V gene's germline CDR1 is LGHDT and CDR2 YNNKEL (reference sequence). CDR3 size: 14 residues. CDR3 protein: CASSQFGQGYEQYF. CDR3 in DNA: TGTGCCAGCAGCCAATTCGGACAGGGCTACGAGCAGTACTTC.

The V call is TRBV4-1, the J call TRBJ1-1; D call uncertain. V lost 2 bases to trimming and J lost 2 bases, with 6 bases between them. The CDR3 sequence is 13 residues long. The germline V gene has CDR1 MGHRA and CDR2 YSYEKL. The CDR3 bases are TGCGCCAGCAGCCAAACACAAAACACTGAAGCTTTCTTT. It is translated as CASSQTQNTEAFF.

The chain carries TRBV28 and TRBJ2-7; D ambiguous. Germline values: CDR1 MDHEN, CDR2 SYDVKM. V lost 2 bases and J 6 bases, leaving 14 bases between the germline ends. There are 14 residues in the CDR3. As DNA, the CDR3 is TGTGCCAGCAGTTTACTGGTCGGTCGCTCCGAGCAGTACTTC. This encodes CASSLLVGRSEQYF.

The rearrangement joins TRBV23-1 to TRBJ2-3; TRBD1 might be the D (6 bases). TRBV23-1 is an ORF; its function is uncertain. Trimming took 4 bases from V and 0 from J, leaving 17 bases between them. The CDR3 length is 17 residues. The CDR3 sequence: CASSPGQSHTSTDTQYF. The CDR3 nucleotides are TGCGCCAGCAGTCCCGGACAGAGCCATACTAGCACAGATACGCAGTATTTT.

This sequence joins TRBV27 and TRBJ1-1, with a possible D match to TRBD1 (6 bases). This CDR3 is built from 14 residues. Germline V gene sequence: CDR1 MNHEY, CDR2 SMNVEV (reference sequence). The germline V and J ends were trimmed by 4 bases and 0 bases, with 9 bases remaining between them. The CDR3 nucleotides are TGTGCCAGCAGTTCCTACAGGGTGAACACTGAAGCTTTCTTT. Translated: CASSSYRVNTEAFF.

Written as DNA, the CDR3 is TGTGCCAGTGGTGGACAGGGCTCGGGCTACACCTTC. Protein product: CASGGQGSGYTF. The gene calls are TRBV19 and TRBJ1-2; the match to TRBD1 covers 8 bases. Germline lookup yields CDR1 LNHDA and CDR2 SQIVND (reference sequence). The CDR3 is 12 amino acids. With 8 bases clipped from V and 8 bases from J, the junction kept 7 bases outside the gene matches.

The rearrangement uses TRBV28 and TRBJ1-3, with D maybe TRBD1 (6 bases). The germline CDR1 and CDR2 sequences are MDHEN and SYDVKM. V was trimmed by 1 base and J by 0 bases, leaving 13 bases between them. The CDR3 length is 17 residues. The CDR3 spells CASSLSDRMSSGNTIYF. CDR3 coding DNA: TGTGCCAGCAGTTTATCCGACAGGATGAGCTCTGGAAACACCATATATTTT. The whole variable domain, remainder taken from reference TRBV28 and TRBJ1-3, is DVKVTQSSRYLVKRTGEKVFLECVQDMDHENMFWYRQDPGLGLRLIYFSYDVKMKEKGDIPEGYSVSREKKERFSLILESASTNQTSMYLCASSLSDRMSSGNTIYFGEGSWLTVV.

This chain uses TRBV27 with TRBJ2-7; 8 positions agree with TRBD1. The CDR3 has 15 residues. CDR1 is MNHEY and CDR2 is SMNVEV in the germline V gene (reference sequence). Germline trimming cut 2 bases from V and 3 bases from J; bases unmatched to any gene: 6. CDR3 protein: CASSLRPGGHYEQYF. The DNA for the CDR3 is TGTGCCAGCAGTTTAAGGCCAGGGGGCCACTACGAGCAGTACTTC.

The CDR3 spells CASSRSAEAFF. CDR3 nucleotide sequence: TGTGCCAGCAGCCGCAGCGCTGAAGCTTTCTTT. V is TRBV3-1 (or the pseudogene TRBV3-2) and J is TRBJ1-1, with D unclear. The CDR3 is 11 amino acids. V dropped 4 bases and J dropped 6 bases, with 6 bases sitting between them. Germline V lookup: CDR1 LGHDT, CDR2 YNNKEL (reference sequence).

The rearrangement joins TRBV19 to TRBJ1-1, with 8 bases identical to TRBD1. There are 16 residues in the CDR3. J lost 4 bases, V lost 7 bases, and 14 bases had no gene match. Germline V gives CDR1 LNHDA, CDR2 SQIVND (reference sequence). The CDR3 loop reads CASTIGQGVLRTEAFF. CDR3 in DNA: TGTGCCAGTACCATTGGACAGGGAGTGTTGCGCACTGAAGCTTTCTTT.

The chain has TRBV18 and TRBJ1-6; D is unresolved. Germline V gene lookup returns CDR1 KGHSH and CDR2 LQKENI. The length of the CDR3 is 15 residues. Trimming left V 2 bases short and J 6 bases short, with 11 bases between. CDR3 region: CASSPGGESNSPLHF. The CDR3 coding sequence is TGTGCCAGCTCACCAGGCGGAGAGAGTAATTCACCCCTCCACTTT. The full variable domain, in which reference TRBV18 and TRBJ1-6 provide the parts outside the CDR3, is NAGVMQNPRHLVRRRGQEARLRCSPMKGHSHVYWYRQLPEEGLKFMVYLQKENIIDESGMPKERFSAEFPKEGPSILRIQQVVRGDSAAYFCASSPGGESNSPLHFGNGTRLTVT.

The chain has TRBV27 and TRBJ1-4, with D possibly being TRBD1 (6 bases). Trimming left V 5 bases short and J 3 bases short, with 16 bases between. The CDR3 consists of 16 residues. Germline lookup yields CDR1 MNHEY and CDR2 SMNVEV (reference sequence). In DNA, the CDR3 is TGTGCCAGCAGTCAGGGGACCCTGCCCTCTAATGAAAAACTGTTTTTT. It codes for CASSQGTLPSNEKLFF.

The chain combines TRBV3-1 (or the pseudogene TRBV3-2) with TRBJ2-1; maybe TRBD2 (6 bases). The germline V gene has CDR1 LGHDT and CDR2 YNNKEL (reference sequence). With 3 bases removed from V and 2 bases from J, the gap between germline ends came to 8 bases. This CDR3 contains 14 residues. CDR3 loop: CASSQAGTYNEQFF. For the CDR3, the DNA is TGTGCCAGCAGCCAGGCGGGGACCTACAATGAGCAGTTCTTC.

V and J are TRBV10-1 and TRBJ2-1, with D possibly TRBD2 on 6 matching bases. Germline V gene data show CDR1 as WNHNN and CDR2 as SYGVQD (reference sequence). V was trimmed by 6 bases and J by 7 bases, leaving 16 bases between them. The CDR3 consists of 14 residues. This CDR3 is CASSLTGRRNEQFF. CDR3 sequence (DNA): TGCGCCAGCAGCCTCACGGGGAGGAGAAATGAGCAGTTCTTC.

The chain is built from TRBV19 and TRBJ1-3; D not certain. Trimming shortened V by 4 bases and J by 0 bases, and 10 bases separated the two germline ends. The CDR3 has 15 amino acids. Germline loops: CDR1 LNHDA, CDR2 SQIVND (reference sequence). This chain's CDR3 is CASSTFSGSGNTIYF. For the CDR3, the DNA is TGTGCCAGTAGTACCTTCAGCGGCTCTGGAAACACCATATATTTT.

This clone is a singleton in its sample. The J gene is TRBJ2-2, the V gene TRBV19, with TRBD1 matching over 8 bases. The CDR3 contains 15 residues. V lost 5 bases to trimming and J lost 4 bases; unmatched junction nucleotides: 6. Germline V lookup: CDR1 LNHDA, CDR2 SQIVND (reference sequence). The CDR3: CASSSRTGPTGELFF. CDR3 nucleotides: TGTGCCAGTAGTTCACGGACAGGGCCCACCGGGGAGCTGTTTTTT.